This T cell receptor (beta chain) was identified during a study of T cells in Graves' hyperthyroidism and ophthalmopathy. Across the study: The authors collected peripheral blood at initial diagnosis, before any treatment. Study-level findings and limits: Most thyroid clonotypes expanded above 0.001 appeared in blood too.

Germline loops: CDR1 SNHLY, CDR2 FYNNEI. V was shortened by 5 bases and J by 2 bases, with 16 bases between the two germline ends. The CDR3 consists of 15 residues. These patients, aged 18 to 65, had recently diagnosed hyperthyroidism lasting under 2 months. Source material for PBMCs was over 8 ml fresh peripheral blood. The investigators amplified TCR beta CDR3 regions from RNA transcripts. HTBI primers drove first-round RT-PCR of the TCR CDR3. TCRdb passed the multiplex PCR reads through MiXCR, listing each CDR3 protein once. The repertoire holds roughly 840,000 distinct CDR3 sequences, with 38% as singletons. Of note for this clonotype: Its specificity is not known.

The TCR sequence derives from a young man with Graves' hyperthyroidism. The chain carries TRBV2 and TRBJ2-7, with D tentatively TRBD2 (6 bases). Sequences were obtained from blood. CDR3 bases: TGTGCCAGCAGTCTCTCGGGAGACACTACCTACGAGCAGTACTTC. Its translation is CASSLSGDTTYEQYF.